This T cell receptor beta chain originates from a study of Graves' ophthalmopathy and Graves' hyperthyroidism. Study details: No progression to ophthalmopathy over 18 months defined stable hyperthyroidism. Points from the study as a whole: Blood shared most expanded thyroid clonotypes above 0.001 frequency. Ophthalmopathy was separated from stable hyperthyroidism by a 13-signature model with roughly 91% sensitivity and around 84% specificity.

CDR3 length: 18 amino acids. V dropped 0 bases and J dropped 1; count of bases not matched to a gene: 8. Per the germline V gene, CDR1 is SGDLS and CDR2 is YYNGEE. In regard to this clonotype: Antigen specificity is unknown.

The TCR beta CDR3 regions underwent amplification from RNA transcripts. RT-PCR in the first round used HTBI primers; a second-round multiplex PCR followed. TCRdb reanalysed the multiplex PCR reads using MiXCR and keeps one entry per CDR3 protein. There are around 1,000,000 distinct CDR3 sequences in the sample; around a third occur only once, and around 10% lies in the top ten. Sequencing was done on a sample of peripheral blood or thyroid tissue (not recorded which). This rearrangement joins TRBV9 to TRBJ1-1; 11 bases agree with TRBD1. The source is an adult man with Graves' hyperthyroidism. In DNA, the CDR3 is TGTGCCAGCAGCGTAGTGCCCGGGACAGGGGGTAGGAACACTGAAGCTTTCTTT. It translates to CASSVVPGTGGRNTEAFF. Together with reference TRBV9 and TRBJ1-1, the CDR3 gives the full variable domain: DSGVTQTPKHLITATGQRVTLRCSPRSGDLSVYWYQQSLDQGLQFLIQYYNGEERAKGNILERFSAQQFPDLHSELNLSSLELGDSALYFCASSVVPGTGGRNTEAFFGQGTRLTVV.